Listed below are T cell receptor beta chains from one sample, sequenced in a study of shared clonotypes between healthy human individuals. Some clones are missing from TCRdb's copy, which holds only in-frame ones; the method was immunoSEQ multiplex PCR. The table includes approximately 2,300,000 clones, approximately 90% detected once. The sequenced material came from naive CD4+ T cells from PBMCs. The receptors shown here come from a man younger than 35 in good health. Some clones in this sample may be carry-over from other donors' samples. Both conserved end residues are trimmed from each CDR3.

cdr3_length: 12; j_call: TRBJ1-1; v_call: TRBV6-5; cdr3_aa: ASSYVSGNTEAF
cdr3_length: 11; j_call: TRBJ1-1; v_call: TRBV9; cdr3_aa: ASSVGDRAEAF
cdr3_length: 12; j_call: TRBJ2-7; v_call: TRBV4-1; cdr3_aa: ASSQVGRGSEQY
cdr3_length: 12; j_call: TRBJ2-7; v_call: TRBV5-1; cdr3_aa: ASSLGLAGGEQY
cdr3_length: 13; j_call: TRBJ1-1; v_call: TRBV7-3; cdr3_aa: ASSLPGAPLTEAF
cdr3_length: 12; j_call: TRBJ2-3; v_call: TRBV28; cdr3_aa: ASGSRVTTDTQY
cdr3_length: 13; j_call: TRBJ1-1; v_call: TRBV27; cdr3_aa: ASSSALVKNTEAF
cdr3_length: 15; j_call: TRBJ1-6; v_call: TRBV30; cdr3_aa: AQGGQTISSYNSPLH
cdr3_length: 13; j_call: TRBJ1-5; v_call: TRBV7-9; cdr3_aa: ASSPETGPGQPQH
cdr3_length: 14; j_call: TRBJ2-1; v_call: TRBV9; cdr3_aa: ASSLTQPAPYNEQF
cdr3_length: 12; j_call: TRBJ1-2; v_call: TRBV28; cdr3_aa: ASSSNTGRNGYT
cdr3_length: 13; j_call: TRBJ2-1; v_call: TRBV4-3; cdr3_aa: ASSQGLAGIGEQF
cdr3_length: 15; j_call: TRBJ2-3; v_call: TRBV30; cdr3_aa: ARGDGWVTGQGDTQY
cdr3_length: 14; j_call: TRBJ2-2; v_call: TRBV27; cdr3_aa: ASISEGGLWRGELF
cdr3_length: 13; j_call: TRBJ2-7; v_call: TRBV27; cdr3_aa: ASSPGLAANYEQY
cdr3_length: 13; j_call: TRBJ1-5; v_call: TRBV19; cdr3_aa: ASSIDRVTGQPQH
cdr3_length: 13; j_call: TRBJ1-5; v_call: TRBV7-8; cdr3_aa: ASSLEGTLNQPQH
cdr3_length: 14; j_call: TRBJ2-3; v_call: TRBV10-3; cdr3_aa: AISYLGSSSTDTQY
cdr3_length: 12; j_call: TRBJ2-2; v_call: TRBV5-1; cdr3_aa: ASSSGPGTGELF
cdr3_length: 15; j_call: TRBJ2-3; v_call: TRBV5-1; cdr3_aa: ASSDPSGRGGTDTQY
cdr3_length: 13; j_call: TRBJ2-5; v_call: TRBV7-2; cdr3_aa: ASSPQRANQETQY
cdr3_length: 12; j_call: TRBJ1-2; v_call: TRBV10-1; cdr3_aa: ASRRQATDYGYT
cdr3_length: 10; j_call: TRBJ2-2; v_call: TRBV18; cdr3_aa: ASSWTPGELF
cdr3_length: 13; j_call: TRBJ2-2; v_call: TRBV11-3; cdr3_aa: ASSPGLPHTGELF
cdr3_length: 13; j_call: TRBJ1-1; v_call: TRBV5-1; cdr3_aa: ASSLEAGAGTEAF
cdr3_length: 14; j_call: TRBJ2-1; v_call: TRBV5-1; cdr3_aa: ASSLALTGVYNEQF
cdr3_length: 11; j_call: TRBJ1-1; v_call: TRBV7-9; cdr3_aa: ASSLTGGTEAF
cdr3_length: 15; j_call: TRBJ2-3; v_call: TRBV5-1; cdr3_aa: ASSLLLAGGPKDTKY
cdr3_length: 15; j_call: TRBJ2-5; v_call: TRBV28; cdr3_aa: ASSPTQGARGREAQY